One and the same sample provided the 29 T cell receptor beta chains below, sequenced in a study of blood T cells in healthy people across ages. The use of a sample-barcoded 5' primer and a J-beta primer mix characterized a second PCR of about 7 to 12 cycles. Each CDR3 protein is one row after TCRdb ran MiXCR on the 5' RACE reads. This table holds some 930,000 distinct CDR3 sequences, about 28% found once. Separately, the same data were catalogued under a study of T cells of mothers and their children.

The sequenced sample consisted of blood. These receptor sequences come from a woman aged 35 to 49 in good health.

The sample holds many counts of this clonotype. The rearrangement links TRBV7-2 to TRBJ2-5, with D unclear. The CDR3 has 14 residues. The V gene lost 11 bases and the J gene lost 4 bases, with 20 bases spanning the gap. Germline loops: CDR1 SGHTA, CDR2 FQGNSA. This CDR3 reads CASPQGRNGETQYF. The CDR3 coding sequence is TGTGCCTCCCCCCAAGGGCGCAATGGAGAGACCCAGTACTTC.

As for this clonotype: This is likely an artifact of a read error, given a far larger clone one base away. The V and J genes are TRBV5-1 and TRBJ2-1, with a tentative D call TRBD1 (5 bases). The CDR3 is made up of 12 amino acids. The V gene's germline CDR1 is SGHRS and CDR2 YFSETQ. V lost 2 bases and J lost 7, with 7 bases in between. The DNA of the CDR3 is TGCGCCAGCAGCTTAAAGGGGAATGAGCAGTTCTTC. Translation: CASSLKGNEQFF.

This clonotype has only a few counts. The chain has TRBV19 and TRBJ1-1, with a tentative D call TRBD1 (6 bases). Trimming stripped 3 bases from V and 5 bases from J, with 16 bases between. This CDR3 has 15 residues. The germline V gene has CDR1 LNHDA and CDR2 SQIVND (reference sequence). The CDR3 coding sequence is TGTGCCAGTAGTATCTTCGCAGGGGATAATACTGAAGCTTTCTTT. Protein: CASSIFAGDNTEAFF.

This clonotype came up a few times. The rearrangement joins TRBV20-1 to TRBJ2-5; TRBD2 agrees at 11 bases. This CDR3 has 15 residues. Germline-derived CDR1 and CDR2 are DFQATT and SNEGSKA (reference sequence). Trimming at V came to 6 bases and at J to 3 bases, leaving 9 bases not matched to a gene. The DNA for the CDR3 is TGCAGTGCAGGGACTAGCGGTATGAATAAAGAGACCCAGTACTTC. Protein: CSAGTSGMNKETQYF.

The chain couples TRBV14 to TRBJ1-6, with 9 bases that match TRBD1. V was clipped by 4 bases and J by 5 bases; unmatched bases: 3. The CDR3 contains 15 residues. CDR1 and CDR2 (germline): SGHDN, FVKESK. The CDR3 here is CASSPWTGDNSPLHF. In DNA, the CDR3 is TGTGCCAGCAGCCCCTGGACAGGGGATAATTCACCCCTCCACTTT.

The chain has TRBV11-2 and TRBJ1-1, with 9 bases lining up with TRBD1. Losses at the gene ends were 5 bases for V and 1 base for J; bases not matched to a gene: 8. This CDR3 spans 16 amino acids. Germline V lookup: CDR1 SGHAT, CDR2 FQNNGV. In DNA form, the CDR3 reads TGTGCCAGCAGCCCGACAGGGGGAGAGCGGAACACTGAAGCTTTCTTT. Translated: CASSPTGGERNTEAFF.

The count of this clonotype is one. This chain links TRBV7-2 with TRBJ2-5; D remains ambiguous. Looked up from germline, CDR1 is SGHTA and CDR2 is FQGNSA. V shed 5 bases and J shed 7 bases, with 8 bases lying between them. This CDR3 has 11 residues. The CDR3 sequence is CASSPGPTQYF. The CDR3 DNA follows: TGTGCCAGCAGCCCCGGGCCGACCCAGTACTTC.

The rearrangement links TRBV20-1 to TRBJ2-3, with D uncertain. Germline loops: CDR1 DFQATT, CDR2 SNEGSKA (reference sequence). CDR3 size: 11 residues. The V end was cut by 1 base, the J end by 7 bases, with 6 bases between. The CDR3 reads CSARGSNTQYF. As DNA, the CDR3 is TGCAGTGCTAGAGGGTCCAATACGCAGTATTTT.

This clonotype was detected only once. This rearrangement joins TRBV20-1 to TRBJ1-1, with a tentative D call TRBD1 (6 bases). Trimming shortened V by 3 bases and J by 1 base, and 12 bases separated the two germline ends. Germline-derived CDR1 and CDR2 are DFQATT and SNEGSKA (reference sequence). This CDR3 is built from 14 residues. CDR3 nucleotides: TGCAGTGCTAGTTACTGGACAGAGAACACTGAAGCTTTCTTT. Translating it yields CSASYWTENTEAFF.

The CDR3 spells CASSLVVAGGSYEQYF. For the CDR3, the DNA is TGCGCCAGCAGCTTGGTGGTGGCAGGGGGCTCCTACGAGCAGTACTTC. V is TRBV5-1 and J is TRBJ2-7; 7 bases line up with TRBD1. Losses at the gene ends were 0 bases for V and 0 bases for J; bases not matched to a gene: 6. The germline V gene has CDR1 SGHRS and CDR2 YFSETQ. The CDR3 contains 16 residues. Full variable domain (rest looked up from reference TRBV5-1 and TRBJ2-7): KAGVTQTPRYLIKTRGQQVTLSCSPISGHRSVSWYQQTPGQGLQFLFEYFSETQRNKGNFPGRFSGRQFSNSRSEMNVSTLELGDSALYLCASSLVVAGGSYEQYFGPGTRLTVT.

This clonotype was recorded at least ten times. The chain uses TRBV4-1 and TRBJ2-5; D unclear. The CDR3 is 14 residues long. Trimming pared 1 base from V and 2 bases from J, leaving 8 bases between. Germline V gene lookup returns CDR1 MGHRA and CDR2 YSYEKL. The CDR3 region is CASSQVGTQETQYF. The CDR3, as DNA: TGCGCCAGCAGCCAAGTTGGTACTCAAGAGACCCAGTACTTC.

This clonotype appeared a single time. The chain carries TRBV7-9 and TRBJ2-5, with 7 bases identical to TRBD2. The V gene's germline CDR1 is SEHNR and CDR2 FQNEAQ (reference sequence). V lost 5 bases and J lost 11; bases outside the gene matches: 5. The CDR3 runs 11 residues. The CDR3 sequence: CASSLGGKQYF. CDR3 coding DNA: TGTGCCAGCAGCCTCGGGGGGAAGCAGTACTTC.

This clonotype was recorded a few times. The chain has TRBV7-9 and TRBJ2-7; 8 bases agree with TRBD1. Losses at the gene ends were 3 bases for V and 3 bases for J; bases not matched to a gene: 7. CDR1 and CDR2 (germline): SEHNR, FQNEAQ (reference sequence). The CDR3 covers 15 residues. CDR3 in amino acids: CASSFGQGKHYEQYF. CDR3 nucleotide sequence: TGTGCCAGCAGCTTTGGACAGGGTAAACACTACGAGCAGTACTTC. Full variable domain (outside the CDR3, taken from reference TRBV7-9 and TRBJ2-7): DTGVSQNPRHKITKRGQNVTFRCDPISEHNRLYWYRQTLGQGPEFLTYFQNEAQLEKSRLLSDRFSAERPKGSFSTLEIQRTEQGDSAMYLCASSFGQGKHYEQYFGPGTRLTVT.

This chain joins TRBV29-1 and TRBJ2-4; possibly TRBD2 for D (5 bases). This CDR3 region has 13 residues. Per germline, CDR1 SQVTM and CDR2 ANQGSEA. V was trimmed by 5 bases and J by 5 bases, leaving 13 bases between them. As DNA, the CDR3 is TGCAGCGTTCGGGGAATATCCCAAAACATTCAGTACTTC. Amino acids: CSVRGISQNIQYF.

The V and J genes are TRBV7-2 and TRBJ1-5, with D unclear. Germline assignment: CDR1 SGHTA and CDR2 FQGNSA. V was shortened by 1 base and J by 3 bases, with 10 bases between the two germline ends. The CDR3 has 15 residues. The CDR3 spells CASSLVGILNQPQHF. Written as DNA, the CDR3 is TGTGCCAGCAGCTTAGTCGGCATACTCAATCAGCCCCAGCATTTT.

The chain has TRBV18 and TRBJ1-5; D remains unclear. Germline assignment: CDR1 KGHSH and CDR2 LQKENI. The CDR3 sequence is 14 residues long. Trimming removed 5 bases at V and 0 bases at J, with 8 bases between. As DNA, the CDR3 is TGTGCCAGCTCAACTCATGTTAGCAATCAGCCCCAGCATTTT. As protein: CASSTHVSNQPQHF.

Only a few counts were recorded for this clonotype. An end of the junction differs from the germline gene, which may be a read error. The chain has TRBV7-7 and TRBJ1-5; 11 bases agree with TRBD1. The germline V gene has CDR1 SSHAT and CDR2 FNYEAQ (reference sequence). The CDR3 consists of 14 residues. CDR3 residues: CASSRDRGDQPQHF. The CDR3 DNA is TGTGCTAGCAGTCGGGACAGGGGGGATCAGCCCCAGCATTTT.

As regards this clonotype: One end of the junction does not line up with germline, which may come from a read error. The gene calls are TRBV7-2 and TRBJ2-4; TRBD2 might be the D (6 bases). The end of the DNA aligns better with TRBJ2-5, so the J call may be wrong. CDR3 length equals 15 residues. Germline assignment: CDR1 SGHTA and CDR2 FQGNSA. In DNA form, the CDR3 reads TGTGCCAGCAGCCTCACAGGACTACTTCAAGGGACCCAGTACTTC. This gives the protein CASSLTGLLQGTQYF.

The gene calls are TRBV28 and TRBJ2-6; 7 nucleotides align to TRBD1. The CDR3 sequence is 15 residues long. J lost 3 bases, V lost 4 bases, and 3 bases had no gene match. Per germline, CDR1 MDHEN and CDR2 SYDVKM. This CDR3 is CASSYRGYGANVLTF. The CDR3 nucleotides read TGTGCCAGCAGTTACAGGGGCTATGGGGCCAACGTCCTGACTTTC.

The gene calls are TRBV20-1 and TRBJ2-7, with D tentatively TRBD2 (5 bases). Germline V gene data show CDR1 as DFQATT and CDR2 as SNEGSKA (reference sequence). The CDR3 has 13 amino acids. The ends were cut back, 6 bases at V and 6 bases at J, with 18 bases in the middle. CDR3: CSARARLAGEQYF. Written as DNA, the CDR3 is TGCAGTGCCCGAGCCAGGTTGGCGGGCGAGCAGTACTTC.

The chain carries TRBV28 and TRBJ2-7, with 8 bases fitting TRBD1. V shed 6 bases and J 0 bases; nucleotides not matched to a gene: 4. This CDR3 has 14 residues. Per the germline V gene, CDR1 is MDHEN and CDR2 is SYDVKM. CDR3 loop: CASSGTGDSYEQYF. The CDR3 DNA follows: TGTGCCAGCAGCGGGACAGGTGACTCCTACGAGCAGTACTTC.

The chain joins TRBV7-2 to TRBJ2-3, with 9 bases that match TRBD2. CDR1 is SGHTA, CDR2 FQGNSA, per germline. J gave up 6 bases and V 5 bases, and 15 bases lay outside the gene matches. CDR3 size: 17 residues. CDR3 residues: CASSGRGSGGTGDTQYF. For the CDR3, the DNA is TGTGCCAGCAGCGGCCGGGGGAGCGGGGGGACGGGGGATACGCAGTATTTT.

This clonotype was seen repeatedly, ten times or more. The chain recombines TRBV7-6 with TRBJ1-2; 7 bases map to TRBD1. V shed 5 bases and J 2 bases; nucleotides not matched to a gene: 5. CDR3 length equals 14 residues. Germline V gene data show CDR1 as SGHVS and CDR2 as FNYEAQ. CDR3 nucleotide sequence: TGTGCCAGCAGCCCAGACAGGGACAACTATGGCTACACCTTC. Translated, it gives CASSPDRDNYGYTF.

As concerns this clonotype: Just one base apart from a much larger clone, this may be a read error. This chain joins TRBV28 and TRBJ1-2; TRBD1 matches 7 bases. The ends lost 8 bases at V and 7 bases at J; junction bases unmatched: 16. The CDR3 covers 15 residues. Germline CDR1 and CDR2: MDHEN and SYDVKM. The CDR3 is CASGRTTGLSTGYTF. The CDR3, as DNA: TGTGCCAGCGGCCGCACGACAGGGCTCTCGACTGGCTACACCTTC.

V gene TRBV3-1 combines with J gene TRBJ1-5; D gene ambiguous. The CDR3 runs to 15 residues. Germline V CDR1 and CDR2: LGHDT, YNNKEL (reference sequence). V lost 0 bases to trimming and J lost 3 bases, with 9 bases between them. CDR3 protein: CASSQDLTNNQPQHF. Here the CDR3 DNA reads TGTGCCAGCAGCCAAGATCTAACCAACAATCAGCCCCAGCATTTT.

In this sample, this clonotype turned up many times. The chain carries TRBV2 and TRBJ2-7; 7 bases align to TRBD2. The CDR3 contains 12 residues. Germline CDR1 reads SNHLY; CDR2 reads FYNNEI. Germline trimming cut 8 bases from V and 6 bases from J; bases unmatched to any gene: 7. CDR3 sequence (DNA): TGTGCCAGCTACCGGGGGGATAGCGAGCAGTACTTC. It is translated as CASYRGDSEQYF.

The J gene is TRBJ1-2, the V gene TRBV12-3 or TRBV12-4, with 7 bases that match TRBD1. The CDR3 runs to 15 residues. J lost 2 bases, V lost 3 bases, and 6 bases had no gene match. CDR3 in amino acids: CASSFEGARNYGYTF. In nucleotides, the CDR3 is TGTGCCAGCAGTTTCGAGGGGGCGCGGAACTATGGCTACACCTTC.

This clonotype was counted many times. The chain uses TRBV5-1 and TRBJ2-6; D not certain. The germline CDR1 and CDR2 sequences are SGHRS and YFSETQ. V was pared by 0 bases and J by 0 bases, with 10 bases between. The CDR3 has 17 residues. The DNA for the CDR3 is TGCGCCAGCAGCTTGGAGGTCCCTAGCTCTGGGGCCAACGTCCTGACTTTC. Translated: CASSLEVPSSGANVLTF.

This clonotype came up a few times. The chain carries TRBV9 and TRBJ2-3; maybe TRBD2 (5 bases). Trimming took off 0 bases at V and 4 bases at J, with 6 bases between the two ends. Germline values: CDR1 SGDLS, CDR2 YYNGEE. The CDR3 loop spans 13 amino acids. The CDR3 nucleotides are TGTGCCAGCAGCGTAGTGGGAGCAGATACGCAGTATTTT. Translated, it gives CASSVVGADTQYF.